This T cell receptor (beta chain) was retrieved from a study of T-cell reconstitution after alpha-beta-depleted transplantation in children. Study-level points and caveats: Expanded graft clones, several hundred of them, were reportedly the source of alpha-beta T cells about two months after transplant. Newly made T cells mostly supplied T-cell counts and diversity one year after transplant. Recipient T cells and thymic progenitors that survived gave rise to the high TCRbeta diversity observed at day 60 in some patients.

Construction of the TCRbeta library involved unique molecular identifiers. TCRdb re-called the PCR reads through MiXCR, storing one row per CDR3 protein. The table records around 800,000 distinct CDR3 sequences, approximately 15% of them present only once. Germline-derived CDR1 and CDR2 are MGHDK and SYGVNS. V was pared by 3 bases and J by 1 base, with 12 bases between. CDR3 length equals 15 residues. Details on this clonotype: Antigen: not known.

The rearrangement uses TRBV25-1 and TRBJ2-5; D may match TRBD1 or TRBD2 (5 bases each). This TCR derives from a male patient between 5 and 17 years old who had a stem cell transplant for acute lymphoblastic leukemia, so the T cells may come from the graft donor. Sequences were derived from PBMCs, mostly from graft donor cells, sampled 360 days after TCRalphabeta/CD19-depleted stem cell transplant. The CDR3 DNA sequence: TGTGCCAGCAGTGAGCCTGGGACCACCCAAGAGACCCAGTACTTC. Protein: CASSEPGTTQETQYF.